The source of this T cell receptor beta chain is a study of T-cell reconstitution after alpha-beta-depleted transplantation in children. General study points: Newly generated T cells supplied most T-cell counts and diversity one year post-transplant. There were reportedly several hundred expanded graft clones from which alpha-beta T cells came about two months after transplant.

Unique molecular identifiers were used to barcode this TCRbeta library. MiXCR, run by TCRdb on the PCR reads, gives a single entry per CDR3 protein. This table holds approximately 82,000 distinct CDR3 sequences, around 15% found once. The V gene lost 2 bases and the J gene lost 7 bases, with 9 bases spanning the gap. The length of the CDR3 is 13 residues. Notes on this clonotype: What it binds is unknown.

The genes are TRBV12-3 or TRBV12-4 and TRBJ2-1, with unresolved D. The sequence was collected from a male patient between 2 and 10 years old who had a stem cell transplant for acute lymphoblastic leukemia, so the T cells may come from the graft donor. The sequencing used PBMCs, mostly from graft donor cells, collected 180 days after TCRalphabeta/CD19-depleted stem cell transplant. CDR3 DNA sequence: TGTGCCAGCAGTTTACCAGCCTCTAATGAGCAGTTCTTC. It is translated as CASSLPASNEQFF.